This T cell receptor beta chain was sequenced in a study of T cells in Graves' hyperthyroidism and ophthalmopathy. Study-level information: Once the initial diagnosis was made, peripheral blood was obtained before any treatment. General observations from the study: Expanded thyroid clonotypes (above 0.001) were mostly also found in blood.

TCR beta CDR3 regions were amplified from RNA. A set of HTBI primers served as the primers for a first-round RT-PCR of the TCR CDR3. TCRdb re-derived calls from the multiplex PCR reads in MiXCR, one entry per CDR3 protein. The sample carries over 200,000 distinct CDR3 sequences, roughly 15% recorded once. Uncontrolled infection, other autoimmune disease, pregnancy or lactation barred patients from enrollment. This clonotype was seen repeatedly, ten times or more. Antigen specificity is unknown. Germline CDR1 SQVTM, CDR2 ANQGSEA. V dropped 3 bases and J dropped 0 bases, with 9 bases sitting between them. The CDR3 totals 13 residues.

The sequenced sample was blood. This chain connects TRBV29-1 to TRBJ2-7; D may be TRBD1 (6 bases). This clonotype originated in a woman in her thirties or forties with Graves' hyperthyroidism that later progressed to Graves' ophthalmopathy. The CDR3 sequence: CSVEDSSSYEQYF. CDR3 DNA: TGCAGCGTTGAGGACAGCTCCTCCTACGAGCAGTACTTC.